The rows below give T cell receptor beta chains drawn from one sample of a study of OX40 agonist ivuxolimab in advanced cancers. Only in-frame clones appear in the TCRdb table, and some are missing; sequencing was by immunoSEQ multiplex PCR. Counted here are tens of thousands of clones, 85% to 90% occurring once; the ten biggest clones make up about 7.7%. Sample: CD4+ or CD8+ T cells sorted from blood, taken in a trial of the OX40 agonist ivuxolimab. These receptors were obtained from an adult with an advanced solid tumor such as melanoma, head and neck, liver or kidney cancer. The CDR3 runs from the conserved cysteine through the conserved F or W. Fields, in order: clone size, V gene, J gene, D gene, CDR3 protein, CDR3 DNA. A D gene is named only where the DNA matches it firmly. Where a row states a size, it is once, few, many or the class of an expanded clone; other rows omit it.

>-|TRBV6-5|TRBJ1-2|-
CASSYSGTESYTF
TGTGCCAGCAGTTACTCGGGGACGGAGAGCTACACCTTC
>-|TRBV5-4|TRBJ2-3|TRBD2
CASSLSLAAQDTQYF
TGTGCCAGCAGCTTGAGTCTAGCGGCTCAAGATACGCAGTATTTT
>-|TRBV6-1|TRBJ2-7|TRBD2
CAGGLVYEQYF
TGTGCCGGAGGACTAGTTTACGAGCAGTACTTC
>once|TRBV20-1|TRBJ1-2|-
CSASGDYGYTF
TGCAGTGCTAGCGGGGACTATGGCTACACCTTC
>-|TRBV10-3|TRBJ2-1|-
CAISEFLEKYNEQFF
TGTGCCATCAGTGAGTTTCTAGAAAAATACAATGAGCAGTTCTTC
>-|TRBV5-5|TRBJ2-3|-
CASSREVDTQYF
TGTGCCAGCAGCCGAGAGGTAGATACGCAGTATTTT
>-|TRBV27|TRBJ2-7|-
CASSSGPNYEQYF
TGTGCCAGCAGCTCGGGACCAAACTACGAGCAGTACTTC
>-|TRBV7-6|TRBJ2-7|TRBD2
CASSSGLAGDLDEQYF
TGTGCCAGCAGCAGCGGACTAGCGGGAGATTTGGACGAGCAGTACTTC
>-|TRBV6-5|TRBJ1-2|TRBD1
CASSYQTGGYGYTF
TGTGCCAGCAGTTACCAAACAGGGGGCTATGGCTACACCTTC
>-|TRBV28|TRBJ2-7|-
CASTSPGQVPYEQYF
TGTGCCAGCACTTCCCCGGGGCAGGTACCCTACGAGCAGTACTTC
>-|TRBV7-8|TRBJ1-2|-
CASSLDLDRGDGYTF
TGTGCCAGCAGCTTAGACCTTGACAGAGGAGATGGCTACACCTTC
>-|TRBV20-1|TRBJ2-3|-
CSARGTDTQYF
TGCAGTGCTAGGGGCACAGATACGCAGTATTTT
>-|TRBV29-1|TRBJ2-7|-
CSVVGPGGFYEQYF
TGCAGCGTTGTTGGTCCTGGTGGGTTCTACGAGCAGTACTTC
>-|TRBV28|TRBJ2-1|TRBD1
CASSLRGQGYGNEQFF
TGTGCCAGCAGTTTAAGGGGACAGGGATACGGCAATGAGCAGTTCTTC
>-|TRBV9|TRBJ2-7|TRBD1
CASSLQGAGPGEQYF
TGTGCCAGCAGTTTACAGGGGGCCGGACCGGGCGAGCAGTACTTC
>-|TRBV28|TRBJ2-5|-
CASRRTYSKETQYF
TGTGCCAGCAGGAGGACCTACTCAAAAGAGACCCAGTACTTC
>-|TRBV5-1|TRBJ2-5|TRBD2
CASSLLGSGYLGETQYF
TGCGCCAGCAGCTTGTTGGGTAGCGGGTACCTCGGAGAGACCCAGTACTTC
>-|TRBV27|TRBJ2-1|-
CASSGYQGEQFF
TGTGCCAGCAGTGGGTATCAGGGTGAGCAGTTCTTC
>-|TRBV29-1|TRBJ2-7|-
CSVEAKPYEQYF
TGCAGCGTTGAAGCCAAACCCTACGAGCAGTACTTC
>-|TRBV11-3|TRBJ2-7|-
CASSPLAGRTHEQYF
TGTGCCAGCAGCCCTCTCGCCGGGAGAACCCACGAGCAGTACTTC
>-|TRBV9|TRBJ2-5|-
CASSWGEQYQETQYF
TGTGCCAGCAGCTGGGGGGAGCAGTACCAAGAGACCCAGTACTTC
>-|TRBV28|TRBJ1-2|-
CASSFPPGSGYTF
TGTGCCAGCAGTTTCCCGCCAGGGTCAGGCTACACCTTC
>-|TRBV27|TRBJ2-7|-
CASHEGYEQYF
TGTGCCAGTCATGAGGGATACGAGCAGTACTTC
>-|TRBV19|TRBJ2-7|TRBD1
CASSKGQGKNEQYF
TGTGCCAGTAGTAAGGGACAGGGGAAAAACGAGCAGTACTTC
>once|TRBV20-1|TRBJ1-1|TRBD1
CSANRGEAFF
TGCAGTGCTAACAGGGGCGAAGCTTTCTTT
>-|TRBV2|TRBJ2-7|-
CASSDVGGNYEQYF
TGTGCCAGCAGTGATGTAGGCGGGAACTACGAGCAGTACTTC
>once|TRBV7-2|TRBJ2-7|-
CASSSLDEQYF
TGTGCCAGCAGTTCTCTGGACGAGCAGTACTTC
>once|TRBV18|TRBJ2-7|-
CASSPLHRDSEQYF
TGTGCCAGCTCACCTCTCCACCGGGACTCTGAGCAGTACTTC